These T cell receptor beta chains were read from a single sample in a study of shared clonotypes between healthy human individuals. The protocol was immunoSEQ multiplex PCR, while the TCRdb copy is restricted to in-frame clones and leaves out a portion. The sample shows about 2 million clones, less than 95% of them seen only once. Sequencing was performed on naive CD8+ T cells sorted from blood. Every receptor here comes from a man aged 18 to 35 in good health. The CDR3 runs from the conserved cysteine through the conserved F or W. The order of the fields is clone size, J gene, D gene, V gene, CDR3 DNA, CDR3 protein. The D gene is left open where the match is weak. Expanded clones get a size class; other rows say once, few or many, or leave the size out.

once	TRBJ2-7	-	TRBV13	TGTGCCAGCAGCGCTTGGGACCCAGCCTACGAGCAGTACTTC	CASSAWDPAYEQYF
once	TRBJ1-1	-	TRBV9	TGTGCCAGCAGCTTGGGGGGTCGGACTGAAGCTTTCTTT	CASSLGGRTEAFF
-	TRBJ2-7	-	TRBV7-2	TGTGCCAGCAGCCTGTTGTCAGCAACCTACGAGCAGTACTTC	CASSLLSATYEQYF
-	TRBJ2-5	-	TRBV6-6	TGTGCCAGCATCGATGGAGCGACCCAGTACTTC	CASIDGATQYF
-	TRBJ2-1	TRBD1	TRBV27	TGTGCCAGCAGTCCGGGACAGGGTGTCAATGAGCAGTTCTTC	CASSPGQGVNEQFF
-	TRBJ1-6	TRBD1	TRBV2	TGTGCCAGCAGAGACACAGGGGGATTCTATAATTCACCCCTCCACTTT	CASRDTGGFYNSPLHF
-	TRBJ2-7	-	TRBV10-1	TGCGCCAGCAGTGAGGTTACGGGCTCCTACGAGCAGTACTTC	CASSEVTGSYEQYF
-	TRBJ1-1	TRBD1	TRBV29-1	TGCAGCGTGGCAGGGGGGTCGAACACTGAAGCTTTCTTT	CSVAGGSNTEAFF
-	TRBJ1-5	-	TRBV27	TGTGCCAGCAGTTTAGCCAGGGGCGGACAGCCCCAGCATTTT	CASSLARGGQPQHF
-	TRBJ2-7	-	TRBV19	TGTGCCAGTAGTGGGGGACACCAAGGTTCCTACGAGCAGTACTTC	CASSGGHQGSYEQYF
few	TRBJ1-1	TRBD1	TRBV6-5	TGTGCCAGCAGTTACTCAACAGGGGTTAAAACTGAAGCTTTCTTT	CASSYSTGVKTEAFF
-	TRBJ2-5	TRBD1	TRBV27	TGTGCCAGCAGTAAAGGGACAGGGGTTTTGGAGACCCAGTACTTC	CASSKGTGVLETQYF
-	TRBJ2-7	TRBD1	TRBV5-1	TGCGCCAGCAGCGCGGAAGGGACAGGGGACTACGAGCAGTACTTC	CASSAEGTGDYEQYF
-	TRBJ2-5	-	TRBV5-6	TGTGCCAGCAGCTGGGGGCCGGGGAGCGGTGGAGAGACCCAGTACTTC	CASSWGPGSGGETQYF
-	TRBJ2-2	-	TRBV6-5	TGTGCCAGCAGTTACTCTACAGGGGGGGAGCTGTTTTTT	CASSYSTGGELFF